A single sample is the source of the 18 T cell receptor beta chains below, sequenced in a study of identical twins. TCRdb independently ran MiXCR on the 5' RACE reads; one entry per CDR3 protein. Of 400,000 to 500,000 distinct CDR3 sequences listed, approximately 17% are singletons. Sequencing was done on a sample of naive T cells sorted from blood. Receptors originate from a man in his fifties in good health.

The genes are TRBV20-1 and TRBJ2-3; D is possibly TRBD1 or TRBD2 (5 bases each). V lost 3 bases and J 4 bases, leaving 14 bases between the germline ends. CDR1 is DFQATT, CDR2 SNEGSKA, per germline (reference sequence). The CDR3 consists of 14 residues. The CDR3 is CSARVFGDPDTQYF. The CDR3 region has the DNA TGCAGTGCTAGGGTGTTTGGGGACCCAGATACGCAGTATTTT.

DNA for the CDR3: TGTGCCAGCAGAGACAACGGTAGGAAGCCCCAGCATTTT. This codes for CASRDNGRKPQHF. The V and J genes are TRBV6-2 or TRBV6-3 and TRBJ1-5; D ambiguous. V was pared by 6 bases and J by 8 bases, with 14 bases between. Per the germline V gene, CDR1 is MNHEY and CDR2 is SVGEGT. The CDR3 is 13 amino acids.

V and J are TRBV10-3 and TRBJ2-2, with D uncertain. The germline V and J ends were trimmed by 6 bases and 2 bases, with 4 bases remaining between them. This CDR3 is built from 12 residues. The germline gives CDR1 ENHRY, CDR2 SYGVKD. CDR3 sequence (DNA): TGTGCCATCAGGTCAAACACCGGGGAGCTGTTTTTT. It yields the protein CAIRSNTGELFF.

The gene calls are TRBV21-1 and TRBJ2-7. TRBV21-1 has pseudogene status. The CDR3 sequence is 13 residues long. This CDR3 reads CASSKDPDYEQYF. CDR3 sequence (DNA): TGTGCCAGCAGCAAAGACCCAGACTACGAGCAGTACTTC.

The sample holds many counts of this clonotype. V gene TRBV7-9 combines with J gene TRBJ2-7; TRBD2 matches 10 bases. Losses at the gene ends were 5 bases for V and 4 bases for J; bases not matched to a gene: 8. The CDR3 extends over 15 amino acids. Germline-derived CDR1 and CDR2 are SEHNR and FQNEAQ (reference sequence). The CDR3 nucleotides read TGTGCCAGCAGCCCAGGACTAGCGGAAGGTTACGAGCAGTACTTC. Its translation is CASSPGLAEGYEQYF. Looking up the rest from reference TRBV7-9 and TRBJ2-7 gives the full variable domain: DTGVSQNPRHKITKRGQNVTFRCDPISEHNRLYWYRQTLGQGPEFLTYFQNEAQLEKSRLLSDRFSAERPKGSFSTLEIQRTEQGDSAMYLCASSPGLAEGYEQYFGPGTRLTVT.

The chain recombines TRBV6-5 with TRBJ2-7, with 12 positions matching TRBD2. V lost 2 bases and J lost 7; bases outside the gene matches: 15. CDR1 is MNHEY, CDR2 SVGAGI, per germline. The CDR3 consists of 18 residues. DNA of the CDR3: TGTGCCAGCAGTTACAGGCCCTTTCTAGCGGGAGGGCCGTTTGAGCAGTACTTC. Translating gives CASSYRPFLAGGPFEQYF.

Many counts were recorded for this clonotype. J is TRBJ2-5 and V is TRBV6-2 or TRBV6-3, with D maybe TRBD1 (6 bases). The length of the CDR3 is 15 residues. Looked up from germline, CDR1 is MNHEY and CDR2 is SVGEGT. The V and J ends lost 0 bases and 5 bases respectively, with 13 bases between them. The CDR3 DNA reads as TGTGCCAGCAGTTACTCGATGGTGGGGGCGGAGACCCAGTACTTC. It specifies CASSYSMVGAETQYF.

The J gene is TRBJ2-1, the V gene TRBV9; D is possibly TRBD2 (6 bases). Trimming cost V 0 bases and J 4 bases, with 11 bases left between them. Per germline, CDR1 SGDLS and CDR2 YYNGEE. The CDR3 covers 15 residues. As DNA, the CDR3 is TGTGCCAGCAGCGTAGCCCGGGACTTTTACAATGAGCAGTTCTTC. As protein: CASSVARDFYNEQFF.

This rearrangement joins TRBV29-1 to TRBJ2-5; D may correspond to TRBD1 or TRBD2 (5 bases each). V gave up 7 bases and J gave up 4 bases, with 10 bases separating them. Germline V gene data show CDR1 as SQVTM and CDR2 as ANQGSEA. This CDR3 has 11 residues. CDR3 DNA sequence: TGCAGCGAGGGGAGAGGAGAGACCCAGTACTTC. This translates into CSEGRGETQYF.

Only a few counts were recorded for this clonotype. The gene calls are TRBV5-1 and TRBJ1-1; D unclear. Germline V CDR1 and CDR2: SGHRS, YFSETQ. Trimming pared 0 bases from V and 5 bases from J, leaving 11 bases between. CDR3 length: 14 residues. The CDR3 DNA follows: TGCGCCAGCAGCTTGGCAGACGCCGGAACTGAAGCTTTCTTT. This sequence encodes CASSLADAGTEAFF.

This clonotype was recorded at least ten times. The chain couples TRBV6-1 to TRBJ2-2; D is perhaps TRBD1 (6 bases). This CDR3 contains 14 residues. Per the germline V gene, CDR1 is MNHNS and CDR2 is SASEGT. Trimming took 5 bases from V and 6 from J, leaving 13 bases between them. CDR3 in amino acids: CASSTGFFAGELFF. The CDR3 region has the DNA TGTGCCAGCAGTACAGGGTTCTTCGCCGGGGAGCTGTTTTTT.

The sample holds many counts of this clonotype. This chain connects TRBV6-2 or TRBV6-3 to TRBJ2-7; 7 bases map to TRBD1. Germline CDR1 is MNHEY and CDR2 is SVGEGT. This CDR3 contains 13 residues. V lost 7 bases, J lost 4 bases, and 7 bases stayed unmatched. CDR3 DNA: TGTGCCAGCACCGGGGACAGAGGGTACGAGCAGTACTTC. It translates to CASTGDRGYEQYF.

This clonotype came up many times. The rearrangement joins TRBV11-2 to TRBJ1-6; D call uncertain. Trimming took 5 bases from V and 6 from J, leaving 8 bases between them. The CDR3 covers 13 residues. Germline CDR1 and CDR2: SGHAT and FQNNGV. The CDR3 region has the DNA TGTGCCAGCAGCCCCCAGCCTAATTCACCCCTCCACTTT. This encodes CASSPQPNSPLHF.

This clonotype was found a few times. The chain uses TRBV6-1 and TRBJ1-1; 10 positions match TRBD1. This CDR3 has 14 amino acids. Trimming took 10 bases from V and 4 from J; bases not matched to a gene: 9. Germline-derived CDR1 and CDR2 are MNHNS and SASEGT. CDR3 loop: CATQQGQGFTEAFF. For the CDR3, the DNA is TGTGCCACACAACAGGGACAGGGGTTCACTGAAGCTTTCTTT.

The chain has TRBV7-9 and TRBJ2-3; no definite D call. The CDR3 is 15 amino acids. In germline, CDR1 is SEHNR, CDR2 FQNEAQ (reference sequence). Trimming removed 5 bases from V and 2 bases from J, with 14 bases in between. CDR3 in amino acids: CASSPVYATTDTQYF. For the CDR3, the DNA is TGTGCCAGCAGCCCTGTCTACGCGACCACAGATACGCAGTATTTT.

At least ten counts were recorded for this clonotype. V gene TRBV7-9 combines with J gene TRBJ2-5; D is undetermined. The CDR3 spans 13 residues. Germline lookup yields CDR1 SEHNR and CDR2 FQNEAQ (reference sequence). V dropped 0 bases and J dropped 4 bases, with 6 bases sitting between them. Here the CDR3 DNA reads TGTGCCAGCAGCTTAGCGCTTGGAGAGACCCAGTACTTC. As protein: CASSLALGETQYF.

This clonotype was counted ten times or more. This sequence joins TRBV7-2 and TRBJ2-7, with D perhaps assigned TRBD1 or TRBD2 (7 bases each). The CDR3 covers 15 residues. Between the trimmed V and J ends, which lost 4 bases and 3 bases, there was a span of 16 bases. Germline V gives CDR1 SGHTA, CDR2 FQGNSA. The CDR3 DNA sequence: TGTGCCAGCAGCTCTTCGACAGGGAGGGGCTACGAGCAGTACTTC. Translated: CASSSSTGRGYEQYF.

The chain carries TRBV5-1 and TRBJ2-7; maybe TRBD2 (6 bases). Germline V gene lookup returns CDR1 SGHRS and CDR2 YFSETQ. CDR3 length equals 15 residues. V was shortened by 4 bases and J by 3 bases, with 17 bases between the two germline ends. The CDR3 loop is CASSKSGRSFYEQYF. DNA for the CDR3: TGCGCCAGCAGCAAAAGCGGGCGTAGCTTCTACGAGCAGTACTTC. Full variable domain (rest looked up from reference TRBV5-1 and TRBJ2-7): KAGVTQTPRYLIKTRGQQVTLSCSPISGHRSVSWYQQTPGQGLQFLFEYFSETQRNKGNFPGRFSGRQFSNSRSEMNVSTLELGDSALYLCASSKSGRSFYEQYFGPGTRLTVT.